The 14 T cell receptor beta chains below come from one sample, sequenced in a study of cytomegalovirus exposure and HLA in healthy donors. PCR amplification relied on 60 Vbeta primers (plus 13 Jbeta primers). Here immunoSEQ multiplex PCR was the method, and the copy in TCRdb shows in-frame clones only, minus some. The table has hundreds of thousands of clones, 72% seen once. Material for sequencing was PBMCs. The receptors derive from a female donor in good health and CMV-seronegative.

The sample holds a few counts of this clone. This sequence joins TRBV7-9 and TRBJ1-5, with no clear D. The CDR3 is 13 amino acids. Trimming shortened V by 0 bases and J by 10 bases, and 10 bases separated the two germline ends. Per the germline V gene, CDR1 is SEHNR and CDR2 is FQNEAQ (reference sequence). CDR3 loop: CASSLAAAGPQHF. The CDR3 DNA reads TGTGCCAGCAGCTTAGCGGCCGCAGGACCCCAGCATTTT.

The chain joins TRBV6-1 to TRBJ2-7, with a possible D match to TRBD2 (5 bases). There are 15 residues in the CDR3. Looked up from germline, CDR1 is MNHNS and CDR2 is SASEGT. V was cut by 2 bases and J by 7 bases, with 18 bases left in between. In DNA, the CDR3 is TGTGCCAGCAGTGAAAACGAGTTCGGGATAGGTGAGCAGTACTTC. Translated, it gives CASSENEFGIGEQYF.

The chain employs TRBV5-1 and TRBJ2-7; TRBD2 matches at 10 bases. The CDR3 covers 13 residues. V lost 3 bases and J lost 3; bases outside the gene matches: 0. Germline CDR1 SGHRS, CDR2 YFSETQ. CDR3 sequence reads: CASSSSGSYEQYF. Here the CDR3 DNA reads TGCGCCAGCAGCTCTAGCGGGAGCTACGAGCAGTACTTC.

Concerning this clone: The sample carries other DNA sequences with the same CDR3. V gene TRBV5-1 combines with J gene TRBJ1-1, with 7 bases lining up with TRBD1. The CDR3 consists of 13 residues. In germline, CDR1 is SGHRS, CDR2 YFSETQ. V was pared by 1 base and J by 5 bases, with 2 bases of the junction left unmatched. Here the CDR3 DNA reads TGCGCCAGCAGCTTGACAGGGGCAACTGAAGCTTTCTTT. It specifies CASSLTGATEAFF.

The table lists this clone with a few counts. The CDR3 here is CASSLLQGAGVQYF. The CDR3 DNA sequence: TGCGCCAGCAGCTTACTCCAGGGGGCAGGGGTGCAGTACTTC. The chain employs TRBV5-1 and TRBJ2-5; 8 nucleotides match TRBD1. Trimming took 2 bases from V and 11 from J; bases not matched to a gene: 11. The CDR3 has 14 residues. From germline, CDR1 is SGHRS and CDR2 YFSETQ.

V usage is TRBV6-5 and J usage is TRBJ1-1; TRBD1 might be the D (6 bases). The CDR3 length is 13 residues. Trimming took off 6 bases at V and 8 bases at J, with 16 bases between the two ends. The germline gives CDR1 MNHEY, CDR2 SVGAGI. The CDR3 DNA follows: TGTGCCAGCAGACAGGGAGCCAGAGGCGAAGCTTTCTTT. Protein product: CASRQGARGEAFF.

The chain is built from TRBV6-6 and TRBJ2-7; 10 nucleotides align to TRBD1. This CDR3 spans 14 amino acids. CDR1 is MNHNY and CDR2 is SVGAGI in the germline V gene (reference sequence). V gave up 2 bases and J gave up 5 bases; unmatched junction bases: 3. CDR3: CASSYVTGGHEQYF. The CDR3 region has the DNA TGTGCCAGCAGTTACGTGACAGGGGGCCACGAGCAGTACTTC.

The chain joins TRBV7-2 to TRBJ2-5; no clear D gene. Trimming took off 1 base at V and 0 bases at J, with 6 bases between the two ends. This CDR3 has 14 residues. Germline CDR1 reads SGHTA; CDR2 reads FQGNSA. The CDR3 DNA is TGTGCCAGCAGCTTAGACGGAGACCAAGAGACCCAGTACTTC. This encodes CASSLDGDQETQYF.

The V call is TRBV4-1, the J call TRBJ1-2; maybe TRBD1 (6 bases). The CDR3 runs 14 residues. Per germline, CDR1 MGHRA and CDR2 YSYEKL. Trimming left V 0 bases short and J 4 bases short, with 9 bases between. CDR3 nucleotide sequence: TGCGCCAGCAGCCAAGAAGAGACAGGCTATGGCTACACCTTC. It translates to CASSQEETGYGYTF.

In its sample, this clone was seen a few times. The chain carries TRBV27 and TRBJ2-2; tentatively, D is TRBD2 (5 bases). The CDR3 extends over 14 amino acids. The germline gives CDR1 MNHEY, CDR2 SMNVEV (reference sequence). Trimming took 5 bases from V and 4 from J, leaving 11 bases between them. The CDR3: CASSPKRITGELFF. CDR3 in DNA: TGTGCCAGCAGTCCAAAGCGGATCACCGGGGAGCTGTTTTTT.

V and J are TRBV6-1 and TRBJ2-5, with 8 bases fitting TRBD1. Germline V lookup: CDR1 MNHNS, CDR2 SASEGT. The V and J ends lost 3 bases and 2 bases, in that order; junction bases with no gene match: 5. The CDR3 has 15 residues. The CDR3 reads CASSDSRTGQETQYF. In DNA form, the CDR3 reads TGTGCCAGCAGTGATTCTCGGACAGGGCAAGAGACCCAGTACTTC.

V usage is TRBV11-2 and J usage is TRBJ1-5; TRBD1 agrees at 7 bases. This CDR3 region has 14 residues. Losses at the gene ends were 5 bases for V and 7 bases for J; bases not matched to a gene: 8. Germline values: CDR1 SGHAT, CDR2 FQNNGV. CDR3 in amino acids: CASSLGGTDQPQHF. DNA for the CDR3: TGTGCCAGCAGCCTAGGAGGGACAGACCAGCCCCAGCATTTT.

This chain connects TRBV6-1 to TRBJ1-4; 9 nucleotides agree with TRBD1. The CDR3 runs to 14 residues. Per the germline V gene, CDR1 is MNHNS and CDR2 is SASEGT. The V and J ends lost 1 base and 7 bases, in that order; junction bases with no gene match: 1. The CDR3 sequence is CASSEGTGVEKLFF. The CDR3 bases are TGTGCCAGCAGTGAAGGGACAGGGGTTGAAAAACTGTTTTTT.

The rearrangement links TRBV7-6 to TRBJ2-3, with D hard to call. The end of the DNA fits TRBJ1-5 better, so the J call may be wrong. The CDR3 contains 12 residues. Germline assignment: CDR1 SGHVS and CDR2 FNYEAQ. For the CDR3, the DNA is TGTGCCAGCAGCTCGGAAGCGGGTCCGCAGCATTTT. Translating it yields CASSSEAGPQHF.